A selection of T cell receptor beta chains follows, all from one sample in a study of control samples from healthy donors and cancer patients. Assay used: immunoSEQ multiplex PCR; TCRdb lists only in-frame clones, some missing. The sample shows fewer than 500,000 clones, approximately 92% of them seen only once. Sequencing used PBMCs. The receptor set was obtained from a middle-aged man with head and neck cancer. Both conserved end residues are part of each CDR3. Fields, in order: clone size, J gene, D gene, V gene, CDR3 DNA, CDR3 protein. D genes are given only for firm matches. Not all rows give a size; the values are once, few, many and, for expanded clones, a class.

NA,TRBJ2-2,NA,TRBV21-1,TGTGCCAGCAGCAAAGGTACCCCCCGGGAGCTGTTTTTT,CASSKGTPRELFF
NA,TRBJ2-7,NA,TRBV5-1,TGCGCCAGCAGCATTAATCACGAGCAGTACTTC,CASSINHEQYF
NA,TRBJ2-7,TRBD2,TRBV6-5,TGTGCCAGCAGTTACTCTCGGGGTAGCGGGGCCTACGAGCAGTACTTC,CASSYSRGSGAYEQYF
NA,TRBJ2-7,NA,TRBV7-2,TGTGCCAGCAGCTTAGTGGCCGTGGGGGACGAGCAGTACTTC,CASSLVAVGDEQYF
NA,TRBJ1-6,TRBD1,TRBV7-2,TGTGCCAGCAGCTTTCCTACAGGGGGCGATTCACCCCTCCACTTT,CASSFPTGGDSPLHF
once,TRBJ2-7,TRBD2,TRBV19,TGTGCCAGTAGTCCACCCCCCACTAGCGGGAGATTCTCCTACGAGCAGTACTTC,CASSPPPTSGRFSYEQYF
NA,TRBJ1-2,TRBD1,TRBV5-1,TGCGCCAGCAGCAGAGGACCGGGACAGGAAGACTATGGCTACACCTTC,CASSRGPGQEDYGYTF
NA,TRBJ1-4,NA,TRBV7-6,TGTGCCAGCAGCTTGTTGCAGGGGTCGAATGAAAAACTGTTTTTT,CASSLLQGSNEKLFF
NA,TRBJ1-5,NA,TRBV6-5,TGTGCCAGCAGATCACCGGGACCTAATCAGCCCCAGCATTTT,CASRSPGPNQPQHF
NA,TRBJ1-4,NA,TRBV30,TGTGCCTGGAGTGTAGGGACCTCTGCAACTAATGAAAAACTGTTTTTT,CAWSVGTSATNEKLFF
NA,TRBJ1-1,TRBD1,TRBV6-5,TGTGCCAGCAGGAGGGACAGTGCTGAAGCTTTCTTT,CASRRDSAEAFF
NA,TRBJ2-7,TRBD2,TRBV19,TGTGCCAGTAGTATAGGACTAGCGGGAGCATACGAGCAGTACTTC,CASSIGLAGAYEQYF
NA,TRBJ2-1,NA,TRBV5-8,TGTGCCAGCAGGGCGGGGCCGTTCTACAATGAGCAGTTCTTC,CASRAGPFYNEQFF
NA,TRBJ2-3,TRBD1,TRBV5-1,TGCGCCAGCAGCGAAGGACAGGAGACAGATACGCAGTATTTT,CASSEGQETDTQYF
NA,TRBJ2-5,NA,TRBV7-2,TGTGCCAGCAGCCAGGGGGGCAATCAAGAGGCCCAGTACTTC,CASSQGGNQEAQYF
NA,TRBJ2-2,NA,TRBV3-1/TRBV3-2,TGTGCCAGCAGCCCCCTTGCCCAGGGAGCCGGGGAGCTGTTTTTT,CASSPLAQGAGELFF
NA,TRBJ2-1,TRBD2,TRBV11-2,TGTGCCAGCAGCTTAGCGGGACTACCGAAAGAGGGGCAGTTCTTC,CASSLAGLPKEGQFF
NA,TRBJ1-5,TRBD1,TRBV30,TGTGCCTGGAGCGGGGACAGGGGGGGTCAGCCCCAGCATTTT,CAWSGDRGGQPQHF
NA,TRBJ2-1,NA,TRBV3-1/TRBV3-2,TGTGCCAGCAGCCCCTTCGGGACAACCTACAATGAGCAGTTCTTC,CASSPFGTTYNEQFF
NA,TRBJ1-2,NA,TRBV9,TGTGCCAGCAGCGTAGCCGCAGGGCTAAATTATGGCTACACCTTC,CASSVAAGLNYGYTF
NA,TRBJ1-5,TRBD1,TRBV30,TGTGCCTGGAGCGACGGGGGACAGGGGAATCAGCCCCAGCATTTT,CAWSDGGQGNQPQHF
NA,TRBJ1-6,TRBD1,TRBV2,TGTGCCAGCAGCCTGGGACAGAAAGATTCACCCCTCCACTTT,CASSLGQKDSPLHF
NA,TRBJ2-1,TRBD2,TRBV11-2,TGTGCCAGCAGCACCCGGGGACTAGCGGGGGAAGAGCAGTTCTTC,CASSTRGLAGEEQFF
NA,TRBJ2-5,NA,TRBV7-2,TGTGCCAGCAGCTTAGCCAGGCAAGAGACCCAGTACTTC,CASSLARQETQYF
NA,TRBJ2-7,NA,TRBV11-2,TGTGCCAGCAGCTTAGATCGGTACTACGAGCAGTACTTC,CASSLDRYYEQYF
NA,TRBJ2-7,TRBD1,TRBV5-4,TGTGCCAGCAGATTCGACAGGGAATCGTGGGAGCAGTACTTC,CASRFDRESWEQYF
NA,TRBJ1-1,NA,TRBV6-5,TGTGCCAGCAGATTGGGCACTGAAGCTTTCTTT,CASRLGTEAFF
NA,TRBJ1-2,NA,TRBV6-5,TGTGCCAGCAGTTACATCGACGGGGGTGCCTATGGCTACACCTTC,CASSYIDGGAYGYTF
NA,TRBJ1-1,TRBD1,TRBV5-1,TGCGCCAGCAGCGCGACAGGGCTCGGCACTGAAGCTTTCTTT,CASSATGLGTEAFF
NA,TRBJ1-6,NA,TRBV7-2,TGTGCCAGCAGCTTAGTCGGGGGGAGCGGTCATTCACCCCTCCACTTT,CASSLVGGSGHSPLHF
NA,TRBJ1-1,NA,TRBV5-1,TGCGCCAGCAGCTCGCAGGGGACACCGAACACTGAAGCTTTCTTT,CASSSQGTPNTEAFF
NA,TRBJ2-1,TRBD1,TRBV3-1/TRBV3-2,TGTGCCAGCAGCCAAGGGGGACAGCAACACAATGAGCAGTTCTTC,CASSQGGQQHNEQFF
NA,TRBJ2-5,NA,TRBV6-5,TGTGCCAGCAGTCCCTCCGGGACGCCCCCAGAGACCCAGTACTTC,CASSPSGTPPETQYF
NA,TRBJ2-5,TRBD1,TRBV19,TGTGCCAGTAGTCCGCTTGCGACAGGGAAGGGGGAGACCCAGTACTTC,CASSPLATGKGETQYF
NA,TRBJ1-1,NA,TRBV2,TGTGCCAGCAGTGCACAGGGCAGGGAGACTGAAGCTTTCTTT,CASSAQGRETEAFF
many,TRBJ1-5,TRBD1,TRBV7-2,TGTGCCAGCAGCTCGGGACAGGGCCGCAATCAGCCCCAGCATTTT,CASSSGQGRNQPQHF
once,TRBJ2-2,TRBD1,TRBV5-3,TGTGCCAGAAGCTTGGAGGACAGGGTCGGCACCGGGGAGCTGTTTTTT,CARSLEDRVGTGELFF
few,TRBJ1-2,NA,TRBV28,TGTGCCAGTCAGGGAGGCGACTATGGCTACACCTTC,CASQGGDYGYTF
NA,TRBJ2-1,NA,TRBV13,TGTGCCAGCAGCTCGGCTCCCTTGACGACCGAGCAGTTCTTC,CASSSAPLTTEQFF
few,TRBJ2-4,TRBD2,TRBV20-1,TGCAGTGCTATTGAATCTGTGGGAGGGGATATTGCCAAAAACATTCAGTACTTC,CSAIESVGGDIAKNIQYF
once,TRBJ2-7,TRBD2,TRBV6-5,TGTGCCAGCAGTTACCCAGGTAGCGGGGACCAGTACTTC,CASSYPGSGDQYF
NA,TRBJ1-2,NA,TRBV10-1,TGCGCCAGCAGTGCTTCAGGGACGGTCATTGGCTACACCTTC,CASSASGTVIGYTF
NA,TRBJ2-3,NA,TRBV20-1,TGCAGTGCTAGTTCGCCTCAGGCGGGGATCACAGATACGCAGTATTTT,CSASSPQAGITDTQYF
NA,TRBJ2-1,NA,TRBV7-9,TGTGCCAGCAGCCCTCCATCCCAAAATGAGCAGTTCTTC,CASSPPSQNEQFF
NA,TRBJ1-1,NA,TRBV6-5,TGTGCCAGCAGTTACTCTCCGGACACTGAAGCTTTCTTT,CASSYSPDTEAFF
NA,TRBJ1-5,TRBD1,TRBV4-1,TGCGCCAGCAGCCAAAAGCCGGGACAGCAAACGAATCAGCCCCAGCATTTT,CASSQKPGQQTNQPQHF
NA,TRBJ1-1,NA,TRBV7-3,TGTGCCAGCAGCTTAACGGGCTCCTCCTGGGGCACTGAAGCTTTCTTT,CASSLTGSSWGTEAFF
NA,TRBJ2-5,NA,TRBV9,TGTGCCAGCAGCAGAGCTTCCCTCGGAGGAGAGACCCAGTACTTC,CASSRASLGGETQYF
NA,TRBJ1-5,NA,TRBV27,TGTGCCAGCAGTCGGGGGGGTAATCAGCCCCAGCATTTT,CASSRGGNQPQHF
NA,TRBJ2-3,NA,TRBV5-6,TGTGCCAGCAGCTTGGGCGGCGGGGTTAGCACAGATACGCAGTATTTT,CASSLGGGVSTDTQYF